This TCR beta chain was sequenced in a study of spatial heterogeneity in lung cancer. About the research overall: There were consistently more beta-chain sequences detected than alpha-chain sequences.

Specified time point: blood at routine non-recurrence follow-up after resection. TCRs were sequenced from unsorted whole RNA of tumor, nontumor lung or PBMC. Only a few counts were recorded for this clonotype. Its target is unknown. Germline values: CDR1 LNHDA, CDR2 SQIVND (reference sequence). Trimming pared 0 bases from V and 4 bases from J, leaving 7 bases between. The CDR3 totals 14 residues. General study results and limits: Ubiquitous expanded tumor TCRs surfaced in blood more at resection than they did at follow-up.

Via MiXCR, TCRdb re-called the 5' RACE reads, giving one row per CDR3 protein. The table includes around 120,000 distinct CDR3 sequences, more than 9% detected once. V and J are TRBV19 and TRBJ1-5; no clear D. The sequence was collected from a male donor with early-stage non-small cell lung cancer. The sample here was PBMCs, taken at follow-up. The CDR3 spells CASSIDLGNQPQHF. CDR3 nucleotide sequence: TGTGCCAGTAGTATAGACTTGGGGAATCAGCCCCAGCATTTT.